This TCR beta chain was captured in a study of cytomegalovirus exposure and HLA in healthy donors. The table came from immunoSEQ multiplex PCR; TCRdb's copy has only in-frame clones and leaves some out. The sample includes 70,000 to 90,000 clones, approximately 86% seen only once; the top ten take around 3%. Material: PBMCs. The source is a man aged 25-45 years in good health and CMV-seronegative.

DNA for the CDR3: TGTGCCAGCAGCCCATTAGGACAGGGGGCGAAGAAGGACACTGAAGCTTTCTTT. This sequence encodes CASSPLGQGAKKDTEAFF. The chain uses TRBV4-2 and TRBJ1-1, with 11 bases that match TRBD1. Germline CDR1 reads LGHNA; CDR2 reads YNFKEQ. The CDR3 totals 18 residues. The trim removed 4 bases at V and 3 bases at J, leaving 13 bases unmatched.